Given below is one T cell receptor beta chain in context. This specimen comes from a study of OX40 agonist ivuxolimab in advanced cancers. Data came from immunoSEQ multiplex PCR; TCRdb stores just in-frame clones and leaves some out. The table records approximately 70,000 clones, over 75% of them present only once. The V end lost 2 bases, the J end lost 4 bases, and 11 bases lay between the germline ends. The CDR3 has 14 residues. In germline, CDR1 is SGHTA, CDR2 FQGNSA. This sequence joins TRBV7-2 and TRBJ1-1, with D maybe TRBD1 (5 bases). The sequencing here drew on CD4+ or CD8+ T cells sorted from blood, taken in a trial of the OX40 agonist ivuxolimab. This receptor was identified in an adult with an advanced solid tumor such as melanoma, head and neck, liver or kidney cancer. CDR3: CASSLLLTVTEAFF. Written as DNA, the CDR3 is TGTGCCAGCAGCTTACTGCTGACAGTCACTGAAGCTTTCTTT.